The clone carrying this T cell receptor (beta chain) was seen at least ten times. The CDR3 is 13 residues long. Trimming removed 8 bases at V and 9 bases at J, with 18 bases between. Per the germline V gene, CDR1 is MNHNY and CDR2 is SVGAGI (reference sequence). The data belong to a study of T-cell memory formation after mild COVID-19. TCR alpha and TCR beta cDNA libraries with sample barcodes and UMIs came from 5'RACE using constant-segment primers. MiXCR, run by TCRdb on the 5' RACE reads, gives a single entry per CDR3 protein. The sample has some 150,000 distinct CDR3 sequences, around 5.8% seen once.

This chain uses TRBV6-6 with TRBJ2-3; D perhaps matches TRBD1 (6 bases). This receptor was obtained from an adult woman who had mild COVID-19 (a few samples of this study predate the infection). Cell type and time point are not known. Sequenced: PBMCs or a T cell subset sorted from them (not recorded which). The CDR3 is CASVTGKGRTQYF. CDR3 coding DNA: TGTGCCAGCGTCACAGGGAAGGGCCGAACGCAGTATTTT.